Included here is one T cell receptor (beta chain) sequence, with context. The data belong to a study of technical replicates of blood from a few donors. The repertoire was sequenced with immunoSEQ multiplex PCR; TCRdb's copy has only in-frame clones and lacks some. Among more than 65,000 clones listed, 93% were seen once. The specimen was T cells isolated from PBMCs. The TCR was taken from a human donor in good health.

The CDR3 here is CASSAGGRQPQHF. DNA of the CDR3: TGTGCCAGCAGTGCAGGGGGCAGGCAGCCCCAGCATTTT. The rearrangement uses TRBV25-1 and TRBJ1-5; TRBD1 matches 8 bases. This CDR3 has 13 amino acids. Looked up from germline, CDR1 is MGHDK and CDR2 is SYGVNS. With 4 bases clipped from V and 7 bases from J, the junction kept 3 bases outside the gene matches.